Below, 30 T cell receptor beta chains from the same sample are listed, as sequenced in a study of OX40 agonist ivuxolimab in advanced cancers. Clones were read by immunoSEQ multiplex PCR, and TCRdb kept only the in-frame ones, dropping some. The sample includes roughly 30,000 clones, around nine tenths of them seen just once. The sequences come from CD4+ or CD8+ T cells sorted from blood, collected in a trial of the OX40 agonist ivuxolimab. The source of these receptors is an adult with an advanced solid tumor such as melanoma, head and neck, liver or kidney cancer.

The gene calls are TRBV6-6 and TRBJ2-7; TRBD1 aligns across 7 bases. From germline, CDR1 is MNHNY and CDR2 SVGAGI (reference sequence). This CDR3 comprises 14 residues. V shed 2 bases and J 4 bases; nucleotides not matched to a gene: 5. CDR3: CASSYATGRYEQYF. In DNA form, the CDR3 reads TGTGCCAGCAGTTACGCGACAGGGCGATACGAGCAGTACTTC.

V usage is TRBV5-1 and J usage is TRBJ1-1; no definite D call. Per the germline V gene, CDR1 is SGHRS and CDR2 is YFSETQ. Deletions cut 0 bases from V and 3 bases from J, with 9 bases between. CDR3 size: 14 residues. The CDR3 sequence is CASSLAGGYTEAFF. The CDR3 DNA reads TGCGCCAGCAGCTTGGCCGGAGGCTACACTGAAGCTTTCTTT.

The rearrangement links TRBV27 to TRBJ2-2; D is ambiguous. The CDR3 runs 12 residues. Trimming took 5 bases from V and 6 from J, leaving 7 bases between them. Germline V gene data show CDR1 as MNHEY and CDR2 as SMNVEV (reference sequence). CDR3 loop: CASSTMAGELFF. CDR3 coding DNA: TGTGCCAGCAGTACTATGGCCGGGGAGCTGTTTTTT.

Notes on this clone: The conserved closing phenylalanine or tryptophan is absent in this CDR3, likely reflecting a read error. The rearrangement uses TRBV29-1 and TRBJ2-7; 7 bases align to TRBD2. The CDR3 contains 13 residues. Germline V gene lookup returns CDR1 SQVTM and CDR2 ANQGSEA. The ends lost 4 bases at V and 1 base at J; junction bases unmatched: 4. The CDR3 region is CSVGASGSYEQYL. CDR3 coding DNA: TGCAGCGTTGGGGCTAGCGGTTCCTACGAGCAGTACCTC.

The rearrangement links TRBV7-2 to TRBJ1-1; D may be TRBD1 (5 bases). This CDR3 is 13 amino acids long. Germline V gives CDR1 SGHTA, CDR2 FQGNSA. Trimming took 3 bases from V and 5 from J, leaving 10 bases between them. CDR3 in amino acids: CASSLAGRTEAFF. The DNA of the CDR3 is TGTGCCAGCAGCTTGGCAGGGAGGACTGAAGCTTTCTTT.

The genes are TRBV4-2 and TRBJ2-1, with 7 bases matching TRBD1. V lost 2 bases, J lost 9 bases, and 4 bases stayed unmatched. This CDR3 is built from 13 residues. The V gene's germline CDR1 is LGHNA and CDR2 YNFKEQ. The CDR3 DNA is TGTGCCAGCAGCCAAAAACAGGGGACTGAGCAGTTCTTC. Translated: CASSQKQGTEQFF.

The rearrangement joins TRBV4-2 to TRBJ2-2, with a weak D call TRBD2 (5 bases). Germline CDR1 LGHNA, CDR2 YNFKEQ. Trimming shortened V by 0 bases and J by 5 bases, and 19 bases separated the two germline ends. This CDR3 has 18 amino acids. CDR3 in amino acids: CASSQESWRTFETGELFF. The CDR3 region has the DNA TGTGCCAGCAGCCAAGAGAGCTGGAGGACCTTTGAGACCGGGGAGCTGTTTTTT.

This rearrangement joins TRBV4-1 to TRBJ1-1; D perhaps matches TRBD1 (5 bases). Germline V CDR1 and CDR2: MGHRA, YSYEKL. This CDR3 has 15 amino acids. Trimming took 4 bases from V and 2 from J, leaving 14 bases between them. CDR3 in amino acids: CASSPHRDGNTEAFF. The CDR3 DNA follows: TGCGCCAGCAGCCCTCACCGGGACGGTAACACTGAAGCTTTCTTT.

This clone was detected once. This chain connects TRBV11-3 to TRBJ1-5, with TRBD1 matching over 10 bases. After removal of 0 bases from V and 5 bases from J, the junction contained 1 base not matched to a gene. Looked up from germline, CDR1 is SGHNT and CDR2 is YENEEA. The CDR3 totals 15 residues. The CDR3 DNA reads TGTGCCAGCAGCTTAGATGGGACAGGGGATCAGCCCCAGCATTTT. Amino acid sequence: CASSLDGTGDQPQHF. Full variable domain (outside the CDR3, taken from reference TRBV11-3 and TRBJ1-5): EAGVVQSPRYKIIEKKQPVAFWCNPISGHNTLYWYLQNLGQGPELLIRYENEEAVDDSQLPKDRFSAERLKGVDSTLKIQPAELGDSAVYLCASSLDGTGDQPQHFGDGTRLSIL.

The chain has TRBV7-7 and TRBJ2-1; weak D call: TRBD1 (5 bases). Per the germline V gene, CDR1 is SSHAT and CDR2 is FNYEAQ (reference sequence). The V gene lost 5 bases and the J gene lost 0 bases, with 11 bases spanning the gap. The CDR3 covers 15 residues. The CDR3, as DNA: TGTGCCAGCAGCCTCGACAGTTACTCCTACAATGAGCAGTTCTTC. Translating gives CASSLDSYSYNEQFF.

V gene TRBV4-3 combines with J gene TRBJ1-4; D call uncertain. The CDR3 covers 15 residues. Trimming removed 1 base from V and 0 bases from J, with 6 bases in between. Germline-derived CDR1 and CDR2 are LGHNA and YSLEER. CDR3 sequence (DNA): TGCGCCAGCAGCCAAGGCAGCCCAACTAATGAAAAACTGTTTTTT. As protein: CASSQGSPTNEKLFF.

J is TRBJ2-7 and V is TRBV6-1, with D tentatively TRBD1 or TRBD2 (5 bases each). CDR1 is MNHNS, CDR2 SASEGT, per germline. There are 14 residues in the CDR3. V was cut by 5 bases and J by 6 bases, with 17 bases left in between. The CDR3 reads CASSRDGLSFEQYF. CDR3 DNA: TGTGCCAGCAGTCGGGACGGTCTTTCGTTCGAGCAGTACTTC.

The rearrangement joins TRBV27 to TRBJ2-2; D ambiguous. The germline V gene has CDR1 MNHEY and CDR2 SMNVEV (reference sequence). This CDR3 contains 13 residues. Deletions cut 5 bases from V and 5 bases from J, with 9 bases between. CDR3 in amino acids: CASSPSGTGELFF. The CDR3 nucleotides are TGTGCCAGCAGTCCCTCAGGTACCGGGGAGCTGTTTTTT.

The chain is built from TRBV5-4 and TRBJ2-1; tentatively, D is TRBD2 (5 bases). V was clipped by 4 bases and J by 0 bases, with 23 bases between them. Germline CDR1 reads SGHNT; CDR2 reads YYREEE (reference sequence). The CDR3 sequence is 19 residues long. CDR3 DNA: TGTGCCAGCAGCCCCGGGAAGTTGGGTACACATCACTCCTACAATGAGCAGTTCTTC. Its protein product is CASSPGKLGTHHSYNEQFF.

The rearrangement joins TRBV7-2 to TRBJ1-5, with D uncertain. The germline V and J ends were trimmed by 1 base and 2 bases, with 6 bases remaining between them. The CDR3 is 14 residues long. Germline CDR1 is SGHTA and CDR2 is FQGNSA. CDR3 in amino acids: CASSLGYGNQPQHF. Written as DNA, the CDR3 is TGTGCCAGCAGCTTAGGGTATGGCAATCAGCCCCAGCATTTT.

V gene TRBV27 combines with J gene TRBJ1-2; D gene unclear. Germline-derived CDR1 and CDR2 are MNHEY and SMNVEV (reference sequence). Trimming removed 5 bases at V and 1 base at J, with 11 bases between. The CDR3 is 14 residues long. CDR3 in DNA: TGTGCCAGCAGTATCCGAGAGGGTAACTATGGCTACACCTTC. Translating it yields CASSIREGNYGYTF.

This clone was found a few times. The V and J genes are TRBV29-1 and TRBJ2-1; D gene uncertain. The CDR3 spans 11 residues. Germline V CDR1 and CDR2: SQVTM, ANQGSEA. V lost 5 bases, J lost 11 bases, and 13 bases lay in between. Here the CDR3 reads CSVREGYKQFF. The DNA for the CDR3 is TGCAGCGTTCGAGAAGGGTACAAGCAGTTCTTC.

The V call is TRBV4-1, the J call TRBJ1-1, with D unclear. Trimming removed 3 bases at V and 0 bases at J, with 8 bases between. The CDR3 covers 14 residues. Per germline, CDR1 MGHRA and CDR2 YSYEKL. The CDR3 coding sequence is TGCGCCAGCAGCCAGGGATTTATGAACACTGAAGCTTTCTTT. Translating it yields CASSQGFMNTEAFF.

The table lists this clone with a few counts. The chain is built from TRBV7-2 and TRBJ1-5, with 7 nucleotides matching TRBD1. CDR1 SGHTA and CDR2 FQGNSA come from the germline V gene. J gave up 6 bases and V 2 bases, and 7 bases lay outside the gene matches. There are 15 residues in the CDR3. As DNA, the CDR3 is TGTGCCAGCAGCTTAACAGGGGAGATAGGTCAGCCCCAGCATTTT. Residues: CASSLTGEIGQPQHF.

The chain employs TRBV2 and TRBJ1-4, with D possibly TRBD1 on 5 matching bases. The CDR3 is 13 residues long. The germline V gene has CDR1 SNHLY and CDR2 FYNNEI. Between the trimmed V and J ends, which lost 8 bases and 7 bases, there was a span of 14 bases. CDR3 in amino acids: CASQRGVGEKLFF. Here the CDR3 DNA reads TGTGCCAGCCAACGAGGGGTTGGTGAAAAACTGTTTTTT.

CDR3 nucleotide sequence: TGTGCCAGCAGTTACGCGTACGAGCAGTACTTC. This sequence encodes CASSYAYEQYF. The V gene is TRBV6-1, the J gene TRBJ2-7, with no clear D. The germline CDR1 and CDR2 sequences are MNHNS and SASEGT. V lost 5 bases, J lost 4 bases, and 6 bases lay in between. The CDR3 spans 11 residues.

This clone was observed a few times. The CDR3 loop reads CASSPLAGGPRYEQYF. In DNA, the CDR3 is TGTGCCAGCAGCCCCCTAGCGGGAGGGCCTCGGTACGAGCAGTACTTC. The chain links TRBV9 to TRBJ2-7; 12 nucleotides align to TRBD2. CDR1 and CDR2 (germline): SGDLS, YYNGEE. The CDR3 covers 16 residues. The V gene end was trimmed by 4 bases and the J gene end by 4 bases; junction bases not matched to a gene: 9.

This chain uses TRBV18 with TRBJ1-1; D is possibly TRBD1 (6 bases). The V end was cut by 3 bases, the J end by 0 bases, with 11 bases between. Germline assignment: CDR1 KGHSH and CDR2 LQKENI. This CDR3 region has 15 residues. The DNA for the CDR3 is TGTGCCAGCTCACCCTCGGACAGCTTGAACACTGAAGCTTTCTTT. The encoded protein is CASSPSDSLNTEAFF. The entire variable domain, with the rest obtained from reference TRBV18 and TRBJ1-1, is as follows: NAGVMQNPRHLVRRRGQEARLRCSPMKGHSHVYWYRQLPEEGLKFMVYLQKENIIDESGMPKERFSAEFPKEGPSILRIQQVVRGDSAAYFCASSPSDSLNTEAFFGQGTRLTVV.

The chain couples TRBV11-2 to TRBJ2-6, with 8 bases lining up with TRBD2. CDR1 is SGHAT, CDR2 FQNNGV, per germline. V dropped 5 bases and J dropped 10; count of bases not matched to a gene: 4. This CDR3 spans 13 amino acids. CDR3 amino acids: CASSPRGGNVLTF. The CDR3 DNA follows: TGTGCCAGCAGCCCACGGGGGGGTAACGTCCTGACTTTC.

This chain connects TRBV7-6 to TRBJ2-3; D is undetermined. From germline, CDR1 is SGHVS and CDR2 FNYEAQ. CDR3 length equals 14 residues. Between the trimmed V and J ends, which lost 1 base and 5 bases, there was a span of 10 bases. The CDR3 spells CASSLVAGRDTQYF. CDR3 nucleotide sequence: TGTGCCAGCAGCTTAGTGGCCGGAAGAGATACGCAGTATTTT.

The rearrangement joins TRBV11-3 to TRBJ2-1, with D perhaps TRBD2 (5 bases). CDR1 SGHNT and CDR2 YENEEA come from the germline V gene. V was trimmed by 3 bases and J by 8 bases, leaving 8 bases between them. The CDR3 sequence is 12 residues long. This CDR3 is CASSLEVDEQFF. Here the CDR3 DNA reads TGTGCCAGCAGCTTGGAGGTGGATGAGCAGTTCTTC.

This chain connects TRBV6-6 to TRBJ1-2; a weak D match, TRBD1 (6 bases). The V gene lost 2 bases and the J gene lost 9 bases, with 10 bases spanning the gap. Germline-derived CDR1 and CDR2 are MNHNY and SVGAGI (reference sequence). CDR3 length equals 12 residues. The CDR3 DNA sequence: TGTGCCAGCAGTTACACAGGGACTAGCTACACCTTC. Translation gives CASSYTGTSYTF.

Remarks on this clone: At one boundary the junction diverges from the germline segment, which might be a read error. V is TRBV5-3 and J is TRBJ1-1, with D unresolved. TRBV5-3 is placed among ORFs of uncertain function. The CDR3 is 12 amino acids. CDR3 sequence: CASSFDRLQAFF. CDR3 nucleotides: TGTGCCAGCAGCTTTGATCGACTACAAGCTTTCTTT.

The chain joins TRBV5-1 to TRBJ2-1; possibly TRBD2 for D (7 bases). V was trimmed by 3 bases and J by 8 bases, leaving 18 bases between them. CDR1 SGHRS and CDR2 YFSETQ come from the germline V gene. The CDR3 loop spans 15 amino acids. The CDR3 sequence: CASSSTGGSYYEQFF. As DNA, the CDR3 is TGCGCCAGCAGCTCTACGGGGGGCTCTTACTATGAGCAGTTCTTC.

The CDR3 reads CASSKDTGSSTDTQYF. CDR3 coding DNA: TGTGCCAGCAGCAAGGATACGGGGTCCAGCACAGATACGCAGTATTTT. V usage is TRBV5-4 and J usage is TRBJ2-3; D is perhaps TRBD2 (5 bases). The ends were cut back, 4 bases at V and 0 bases at J, with 15 bases in the middle. CDR3 size: 16 residues. Germline V lookup: CDR1 SGHNT, CDR2 YYREEE (reference sequence).